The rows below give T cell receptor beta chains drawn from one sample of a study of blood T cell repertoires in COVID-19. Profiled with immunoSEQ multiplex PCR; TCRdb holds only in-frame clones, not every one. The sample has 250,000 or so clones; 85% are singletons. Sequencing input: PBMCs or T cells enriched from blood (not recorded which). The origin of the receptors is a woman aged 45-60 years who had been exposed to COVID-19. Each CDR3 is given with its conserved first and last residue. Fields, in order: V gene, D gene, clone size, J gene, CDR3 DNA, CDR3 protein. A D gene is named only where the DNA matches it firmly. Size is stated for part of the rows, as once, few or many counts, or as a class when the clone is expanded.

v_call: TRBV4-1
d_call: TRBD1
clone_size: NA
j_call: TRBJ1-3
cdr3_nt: TGCGCCAGCAGCCAAGATGGGACAGGGTACGGAAACACCATATATTTT
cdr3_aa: CASSQDGTGYGNTIYF

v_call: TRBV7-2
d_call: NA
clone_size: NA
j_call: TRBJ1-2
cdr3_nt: TGTGCCAGCAGCTTAGTCGGCGGGGCGCGGAACTATGGCTACACCTTC
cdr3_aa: CASSLVGGARNYGYTF

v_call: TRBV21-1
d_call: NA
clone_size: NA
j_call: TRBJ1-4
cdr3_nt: TGTGCCAGCCCGGGGGATAAAAATGAAAAACTGTTTTTT
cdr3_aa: CASPGDKNEKLFF

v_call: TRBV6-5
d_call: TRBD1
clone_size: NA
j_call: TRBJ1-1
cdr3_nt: TGTGCCAGCAGACGGGACAGATCTATGAACACTGAAGCTTTCTTT
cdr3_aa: CASRRDRSMNTEAFF

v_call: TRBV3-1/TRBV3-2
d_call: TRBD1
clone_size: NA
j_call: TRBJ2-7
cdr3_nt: TGTGCCAGCAGCCATGACAGGGGAACCCCTGGCTACGAGCAGTACTTC
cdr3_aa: CASSHDRGTPGYEQYF

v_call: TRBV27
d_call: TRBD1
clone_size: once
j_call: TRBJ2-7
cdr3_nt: TGTGCCAGCAGTGACAGGGCTGGCTCCTACGAGCAGTACTTC
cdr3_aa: CASSDRAGSYEQYF

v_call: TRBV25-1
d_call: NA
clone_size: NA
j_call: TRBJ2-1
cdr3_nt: TGTGCCAGCAGTTCCTTGACAGTCTACAATGAGCAGTTCTTC
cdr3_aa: CASSSLTVYNEQFF

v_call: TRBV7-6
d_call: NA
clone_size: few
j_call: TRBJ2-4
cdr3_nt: TGTGCCAGCAGCCTAGTCGGGGGTAACATTCAGTACTTC
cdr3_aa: CASSLVGGNIQYF

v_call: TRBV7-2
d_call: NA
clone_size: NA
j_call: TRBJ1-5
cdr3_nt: TGTGCCAGCAGCTTGCAGGGAGGTCAGCCCCAGCATTTT
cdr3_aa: CASSLQGGQPQHF

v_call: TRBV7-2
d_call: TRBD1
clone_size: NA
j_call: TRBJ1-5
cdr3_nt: TGTGCCAGCAGCTTAGCAGGGGGCGAAAAGCCCCAGCATTTT
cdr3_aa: CASSLAGGEKPQHF

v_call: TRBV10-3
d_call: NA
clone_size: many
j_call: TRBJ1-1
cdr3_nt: TGTGCCATCACTCCCACAGGGAAGGGCGCTGAAGCTTTCTTT
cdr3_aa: CAITPTGKGAEAFF

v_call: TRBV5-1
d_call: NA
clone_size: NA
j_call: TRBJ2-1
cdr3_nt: TGCGCCAGCAGCTCAGGGACACTATACTACAATGAGCAGTTCTTC
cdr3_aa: CASSSGTLYYNEQFF

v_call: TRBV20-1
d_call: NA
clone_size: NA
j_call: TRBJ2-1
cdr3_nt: TGCAGTGCTAGATCCCGGTTGGAGTTCTTC
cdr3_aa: CSARSRLEFF

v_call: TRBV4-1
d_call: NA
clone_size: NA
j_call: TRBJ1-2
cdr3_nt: TGCGCCAGCAGCCAAGAATCAGCGGTTAACTATGGCTACACCTTC
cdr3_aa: CASSQESAVNYGYTF

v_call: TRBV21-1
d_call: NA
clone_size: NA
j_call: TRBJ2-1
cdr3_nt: TGTGCCAGCAGCAATCGCCCCAGGGGGCGTAGGTACAATGAGCAGTTCTTC
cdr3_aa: CASSNRPRGRRYNEQFF

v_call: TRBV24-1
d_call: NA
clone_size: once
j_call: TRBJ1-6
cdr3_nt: TGTGCCACCAGTGATTCCCGGGTGGCTTCACCCCTCCACTTT
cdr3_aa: CATSDSRVASPLHF

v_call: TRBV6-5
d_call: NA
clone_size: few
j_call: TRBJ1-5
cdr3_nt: TGTGCCAGCAGTTCGTCCCTTAATAGCAATCAGCCCCAGCATTTT
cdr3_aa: CASSSSLNSNQPQHF

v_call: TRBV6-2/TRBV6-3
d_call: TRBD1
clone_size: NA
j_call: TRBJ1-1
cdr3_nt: TGTGCCAGCAGCAGAGCAGGACAGGGGTCTTTCTTT
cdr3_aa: CASSRAGQGSFF

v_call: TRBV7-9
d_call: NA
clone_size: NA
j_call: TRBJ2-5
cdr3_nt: TGTGCCAGCAGCCCCCGGACAGCCCAAGAGACCCAGTACTTC
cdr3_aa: CASSPRTAQETQYF

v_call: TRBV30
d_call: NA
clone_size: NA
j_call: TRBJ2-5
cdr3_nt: TGTGCCTGGAAATCGGGTGGAGAGACCCAGTACTTC
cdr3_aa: CAWKSGGETQYF

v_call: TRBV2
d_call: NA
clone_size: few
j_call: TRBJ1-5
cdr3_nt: TGTGCCAGCAGTTTGGACACGGATCAGCCCCAGCATTTT
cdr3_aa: CASSLDTDQPQHF

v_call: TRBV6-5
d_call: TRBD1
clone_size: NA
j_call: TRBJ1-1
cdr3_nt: TGTGCCAGCAGTCCCGGGACAGCGAACACTGAAGCTTTCTTT
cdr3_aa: CASSPGTANTEAFF

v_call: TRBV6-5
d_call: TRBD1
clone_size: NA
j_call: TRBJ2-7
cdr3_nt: TGTGCCAGCAGTTATGCACAGGGGGTATCATCTTACGAGCAGTACTTC
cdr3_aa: CASSYAQGVSSYEQYF

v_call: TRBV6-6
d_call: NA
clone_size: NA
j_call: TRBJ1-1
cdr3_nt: TGTGCCGTTGACCCGGGGGGCAGGAAGAACACTGAAGCTTTCTTT
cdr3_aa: CAVDPGGRKNTEAFF

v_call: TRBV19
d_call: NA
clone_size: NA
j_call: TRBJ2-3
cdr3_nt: TGTGCCAGTAGTATTCCCGGGGTGTCAGATACGCAGTATTTT
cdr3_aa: CASSIPGVSDTQYF